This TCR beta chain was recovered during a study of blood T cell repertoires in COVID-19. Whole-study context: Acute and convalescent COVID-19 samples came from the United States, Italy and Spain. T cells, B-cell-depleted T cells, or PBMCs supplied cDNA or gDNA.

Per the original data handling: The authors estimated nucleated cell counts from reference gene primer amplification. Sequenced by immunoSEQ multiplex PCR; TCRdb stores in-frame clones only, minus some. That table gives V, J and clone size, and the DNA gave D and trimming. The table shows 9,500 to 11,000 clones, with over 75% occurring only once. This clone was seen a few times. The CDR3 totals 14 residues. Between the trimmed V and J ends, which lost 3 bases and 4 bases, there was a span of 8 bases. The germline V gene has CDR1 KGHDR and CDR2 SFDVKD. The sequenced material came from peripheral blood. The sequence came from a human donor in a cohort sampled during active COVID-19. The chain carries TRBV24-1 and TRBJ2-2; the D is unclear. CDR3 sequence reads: CATSDGIATGELFF. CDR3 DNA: TGTGCCACCAGTGATGGCATAGCCACCGGGGAGCTGTTTTTT.